Listed here is a single TCR beta chain. Clones were sequenced by immunoSEQ multiplex PCR, and TCRdb holds only the in-frame ones, with some missing. The sample lists some 150,000 clones, about nine tenths occurring once. The CDR3 totals 16 residues. Germline V gene data show CDR1 as SGHAT and CDR2 as FQNNGV. V dropped 5 bases and J dropped 1 base, with 18 bases sitting between them. The source of the sample is a study of cytomegalovirus exposure and HLA in healthy donors. Material: PBMCs. This receptor was taken from a man between 18 and 35 years old in good health and CMV-seronegative. This chain joins TRBV11-2 and TRBJ2-7; D perhaps matches TRBD1 (6 bases). CDR3 sequence reads: CASSDYRDTGSYEQYV. The CDR3 DNA reads TGTGCCAGCAGCGACTACCGCGATACAGGGTCCTACGAGCAGTACGTC.